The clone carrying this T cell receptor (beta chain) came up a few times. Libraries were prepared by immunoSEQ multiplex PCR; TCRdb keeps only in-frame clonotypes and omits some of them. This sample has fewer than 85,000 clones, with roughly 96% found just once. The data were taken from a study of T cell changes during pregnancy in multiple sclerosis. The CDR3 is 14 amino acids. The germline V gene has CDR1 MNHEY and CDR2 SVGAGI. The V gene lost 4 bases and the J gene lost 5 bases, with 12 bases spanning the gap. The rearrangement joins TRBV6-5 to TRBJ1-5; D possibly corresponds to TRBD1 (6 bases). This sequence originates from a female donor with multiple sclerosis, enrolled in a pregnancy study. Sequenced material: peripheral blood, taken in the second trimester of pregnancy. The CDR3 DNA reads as TGTGCCAGCAGTTCAAGACAGGCCCATCAGCCCCAGCATTTT. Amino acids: CASSSRQAHQPQHF.